This T cell receptor (beta chain) was retrieved from a study of T cells in Graves' hyperthyroidism and ophthalmopathy. RNA transcripts provided the source from which TCR beta CDR3 regions were amplified. TCR CDR3 regions were first amplified by RT-PCR with HTBI primers. TCRdb redid the calling of the multiplex PCR reads with MiXCR, one entry per CDR3 protein. Among approximately 490,000 distinct CDR3 sequences listed, 20% to 25% were seen once. This clonotype has ten or more counts. What it binds is unknown. Those patients with uncontrolled infection, other autoimmune disease, pregnancy or lactation were excluded. Diagnosing involved the use of clinical symptoms, serum thyroxine and TRAb, thyroid ultrasound and orbital computed tomography. The V gene lost 3 bases and the J gene lost 3 bases, with 12 bases spanning the gap. Germline V gene sequence: CDR1 SNHLY, CDR2 FYNNEI. CDR3 length: 15 residues. Study results and caveats: A model of 13 V-J features distinguished ophthalmopathy from stable hyperthyroidism. Blood held most thyroid clonotypes expanded above 0.001 frequency.

The chain carries TRBV2 and TRBJ2-1; tentatively, D is TRBD2 (6 bases). Sequences were obtained from blood. This sequence originates from a woman aged 70-85 years with Graves' ophthalmopathy. The CDR3 sequence: CASSDGWGDYNEQFF. Here the CDR3 DNA reads TGTGCCAGCAGTGACGGATGGGGGGACTACAATGAGCAGTTCTTC.